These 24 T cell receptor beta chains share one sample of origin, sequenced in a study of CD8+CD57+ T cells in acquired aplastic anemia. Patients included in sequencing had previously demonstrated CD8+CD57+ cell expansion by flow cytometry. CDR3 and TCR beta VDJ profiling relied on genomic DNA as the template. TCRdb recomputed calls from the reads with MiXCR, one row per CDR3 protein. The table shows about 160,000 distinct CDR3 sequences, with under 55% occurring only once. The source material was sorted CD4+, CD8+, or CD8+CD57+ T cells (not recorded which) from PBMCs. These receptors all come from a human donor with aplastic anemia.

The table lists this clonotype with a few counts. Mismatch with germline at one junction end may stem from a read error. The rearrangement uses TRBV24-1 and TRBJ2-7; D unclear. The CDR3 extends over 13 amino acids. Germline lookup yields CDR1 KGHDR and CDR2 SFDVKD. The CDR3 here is CATSALNSYEQYF. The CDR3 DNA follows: TGTGCCACCAGTGCTTTGAACAGCTACGAGCAGTACTTC.

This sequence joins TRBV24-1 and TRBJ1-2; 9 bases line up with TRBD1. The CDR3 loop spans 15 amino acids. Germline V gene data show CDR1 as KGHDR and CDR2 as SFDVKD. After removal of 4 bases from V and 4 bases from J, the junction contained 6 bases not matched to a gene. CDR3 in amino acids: CATSELTGGGYGYTF. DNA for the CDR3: TGTGCCACCAGTGAACTGACAGGGGGAGGCTATGGCTACACCTTC.

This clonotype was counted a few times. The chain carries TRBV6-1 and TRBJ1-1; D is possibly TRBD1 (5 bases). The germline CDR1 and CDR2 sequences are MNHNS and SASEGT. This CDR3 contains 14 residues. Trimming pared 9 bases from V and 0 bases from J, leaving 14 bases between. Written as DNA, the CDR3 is TGTGCCAGTATCCGGGACTCCATGAACACTGAAGCTTTCTTT. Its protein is CASIRDSMNTEAFF.

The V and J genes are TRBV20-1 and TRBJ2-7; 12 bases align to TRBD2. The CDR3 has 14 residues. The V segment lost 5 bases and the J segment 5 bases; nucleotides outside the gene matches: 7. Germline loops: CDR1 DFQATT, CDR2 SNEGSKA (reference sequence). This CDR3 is CSALRTSGADEQYF. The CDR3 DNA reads TGCAGTGCTCTCAGGACTAGCGGGGCGGACGAGCAGTACTTC.

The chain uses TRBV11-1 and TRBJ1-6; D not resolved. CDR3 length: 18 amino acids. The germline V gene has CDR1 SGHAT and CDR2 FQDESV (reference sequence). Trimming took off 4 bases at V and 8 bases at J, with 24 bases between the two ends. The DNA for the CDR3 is TGTGCCAGCAGCTCCCCCGCGGGAGGCCGGATTTTAGATTCACCCCTCCACTTT. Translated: CASSSPAGGRILDSPLHF.

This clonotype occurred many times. The CDR3 protein is CASSYGTGQGDTQYF. The CDR3 nucleotides are TGTGCCAGCAGTTATGGGACGGGCCAAGGAGATACGCAGTATTTT. V usage is TRBV6-5 and J usage is TRBJ2-3; the D gene could be TRBD1 or TRBD2 (5 bases each). Germline assignment: CDR1 MNHEY and CDR2 SVGAGI. This CDR3 has 15 residues. V was clipped by 3 bases and J by 5 bases, with 15 bases between them.

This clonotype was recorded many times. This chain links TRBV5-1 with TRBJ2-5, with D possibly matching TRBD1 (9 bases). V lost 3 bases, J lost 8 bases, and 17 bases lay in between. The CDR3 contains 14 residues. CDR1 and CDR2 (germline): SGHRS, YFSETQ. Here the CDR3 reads CASSSGGTGITQYF. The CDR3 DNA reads TGCGCCAGCAGCTCGGGGGGGACAGGGATTACCCAGTACTTC.

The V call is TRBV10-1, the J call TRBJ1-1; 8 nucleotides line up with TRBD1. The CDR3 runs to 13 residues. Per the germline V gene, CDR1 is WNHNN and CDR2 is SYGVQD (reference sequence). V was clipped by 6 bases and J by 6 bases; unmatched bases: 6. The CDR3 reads CASSFTQGAEAFF. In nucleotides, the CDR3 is TGCGCCAGCAGCTTCACACAGGGGGCTGAAGCTTTCTTT.

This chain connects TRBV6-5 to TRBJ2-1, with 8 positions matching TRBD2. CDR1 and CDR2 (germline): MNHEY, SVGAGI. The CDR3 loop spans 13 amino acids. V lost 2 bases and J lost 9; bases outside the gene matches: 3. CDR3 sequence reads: CASSYGTSTEQFF. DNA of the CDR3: TGTGCCAGCAGTTACGGGACTAGTACTGAGCAGTTCTTC.

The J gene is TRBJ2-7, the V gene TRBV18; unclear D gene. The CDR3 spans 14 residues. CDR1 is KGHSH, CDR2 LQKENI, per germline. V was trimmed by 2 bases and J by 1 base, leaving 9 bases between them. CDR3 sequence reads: CASSPSAVSYEQYF. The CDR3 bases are TGTGCCAGCTCACCATCGGCAGTTTCCTACGAGCAGTACTTC.

CDR3: CSAVAGHTDTQYF. As DNA, the CDR3 is TGCAGCGCAGTCGCGGGACACACAGATACGCAGTATTTT. This chain uses TRBV29-1 with TRBJ2-3; perhaps D is TRBD1 or TRBD2 (6 bases each). Trimming removed 7 bases from V and 2 bases from J, with 13 bases in between. CDR1 SQVTM and CDR2 ANQGSEA come from the germline V gene. The CDR3 sequence is 13 residues long.

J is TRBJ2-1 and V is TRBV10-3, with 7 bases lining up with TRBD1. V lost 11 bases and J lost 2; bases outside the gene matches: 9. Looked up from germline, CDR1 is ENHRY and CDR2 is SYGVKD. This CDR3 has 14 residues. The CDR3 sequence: CAAQTGTTYNEQFF. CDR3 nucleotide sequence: TGTGCCGCACAGACAGGGACGACCTACAATGAGCAGTTCTTC.

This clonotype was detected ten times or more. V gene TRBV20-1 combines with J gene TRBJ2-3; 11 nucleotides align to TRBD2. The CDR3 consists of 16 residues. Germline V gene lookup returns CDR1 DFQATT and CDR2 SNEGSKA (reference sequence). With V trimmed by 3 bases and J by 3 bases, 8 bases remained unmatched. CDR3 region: CSASMRSSGRTDTQYF. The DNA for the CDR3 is TGCAGTGCTAGCATGCGATCTAGCGGGAGGACAGATACGCAGTATTTT.

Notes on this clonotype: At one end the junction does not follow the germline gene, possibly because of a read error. CDR3: CAWKGRLAGENEQLF. CDR3 coding DNA: TGTGCCTGGAAAGGAAGACTAGCGGGAGAAAATGAGCAGCTCTTC. This sequence joins TRBV30 and TRBJ2-1, with 12 bases lining up with TRBD2. The germline V gene encodes CDR1 GTSNPN and CDR2 SVGIG (reference sequence). The CDR3 consists of 15 residues.

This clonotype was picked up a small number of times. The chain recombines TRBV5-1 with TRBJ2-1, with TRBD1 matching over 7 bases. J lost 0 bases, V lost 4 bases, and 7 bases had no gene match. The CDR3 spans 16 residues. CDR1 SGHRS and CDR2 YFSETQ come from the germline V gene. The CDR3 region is CASSVLQGSSYNEQFF. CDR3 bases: TGCGCCAGCAGCGTATTACAGGGGAGCTCCTACAATGAGCAGTTCTTC.

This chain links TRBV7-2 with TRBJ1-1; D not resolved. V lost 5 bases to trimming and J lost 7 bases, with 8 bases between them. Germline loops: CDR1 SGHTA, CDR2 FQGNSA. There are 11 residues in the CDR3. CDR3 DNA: TGTGCCAGCAGCATACAAAGTGAAGCTTTCTTT. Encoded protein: CASSIQSEAFF.

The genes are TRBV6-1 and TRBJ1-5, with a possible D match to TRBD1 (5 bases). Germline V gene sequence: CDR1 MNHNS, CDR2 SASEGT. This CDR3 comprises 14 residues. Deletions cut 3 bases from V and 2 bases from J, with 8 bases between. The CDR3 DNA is TGTGCCAGCAGTGAGGGGCCCGGCAATCAGCCCCAGCATTTT. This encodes CASSEGPGNQPQHF.

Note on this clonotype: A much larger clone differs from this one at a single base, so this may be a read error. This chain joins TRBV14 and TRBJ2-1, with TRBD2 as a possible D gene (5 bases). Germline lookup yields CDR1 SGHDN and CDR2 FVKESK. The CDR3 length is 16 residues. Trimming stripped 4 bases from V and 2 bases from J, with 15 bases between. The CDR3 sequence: CASSLVVRAPYNEQFF. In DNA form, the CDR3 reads TGTGCCAGCAGCCTAGTTGTGCGGGCGCCCTACAATGAGCAGTTCTTC. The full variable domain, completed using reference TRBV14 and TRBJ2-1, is EAGVTQFPSHSVIEKGQTVTLRCDPISGHDNLYWYRRVMGKEIKFLLHFVKESKQDESGMPNNRFLAERTGGTYSTLKVQPAELEDSGVYFCASSLVVRAPYNEQFFGPGTRLTVL.

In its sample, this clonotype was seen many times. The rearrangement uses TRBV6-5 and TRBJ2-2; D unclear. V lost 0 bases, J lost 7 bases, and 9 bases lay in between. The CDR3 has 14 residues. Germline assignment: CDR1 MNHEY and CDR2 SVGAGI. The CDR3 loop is CASSYSRVSGELFF. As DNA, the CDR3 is TGTGCCAGCAGTTACTCACGGGTGAGCGGGGAGCTGTTTTTT.

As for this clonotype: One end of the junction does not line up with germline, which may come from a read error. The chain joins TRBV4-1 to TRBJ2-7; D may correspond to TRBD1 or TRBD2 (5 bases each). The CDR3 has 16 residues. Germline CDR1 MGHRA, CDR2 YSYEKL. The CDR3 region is CASSQDLNGALGEQYF. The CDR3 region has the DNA TGTGCCAGCAGCCAAGATCTCAACGGGGCCCTGGGGGAGCAGTACTTC.

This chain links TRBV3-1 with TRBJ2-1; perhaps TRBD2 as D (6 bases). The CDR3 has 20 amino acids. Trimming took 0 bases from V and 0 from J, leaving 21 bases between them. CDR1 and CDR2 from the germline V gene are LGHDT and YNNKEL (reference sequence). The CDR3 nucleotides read TGTGCCAGCAGCCAAGATACGGGACGGTTAGAGCGGGCCTCCTACAATGAGCAGTTCTTC. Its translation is CASSQDTGRLERASYNEQFF.

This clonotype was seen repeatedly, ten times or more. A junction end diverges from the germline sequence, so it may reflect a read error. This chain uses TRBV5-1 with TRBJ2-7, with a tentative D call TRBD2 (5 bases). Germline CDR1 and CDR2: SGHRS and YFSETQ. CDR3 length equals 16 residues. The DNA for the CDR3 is TGCGCCAGCAGCTCAATGGCCCGGGGAGTATCCTCCGAGCAGTACTTC. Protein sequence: CASSSMARGVSSEQYF.

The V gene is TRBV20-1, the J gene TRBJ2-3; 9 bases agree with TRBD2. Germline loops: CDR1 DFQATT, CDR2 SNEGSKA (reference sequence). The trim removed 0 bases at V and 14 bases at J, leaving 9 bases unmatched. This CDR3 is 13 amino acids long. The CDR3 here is CSAREDSGGSTYF. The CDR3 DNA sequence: TGCAGTGCTAGAGAGGATAGCGGGGGCTCGACGTATTTT.

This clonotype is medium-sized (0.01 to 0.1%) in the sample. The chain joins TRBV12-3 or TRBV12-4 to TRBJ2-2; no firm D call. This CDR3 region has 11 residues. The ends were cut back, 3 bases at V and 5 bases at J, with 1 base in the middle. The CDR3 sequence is CASSFTGELFF. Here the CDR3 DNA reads TGTGCCAGCAGTTTTACCGGGGAGCTGTTTTTT.